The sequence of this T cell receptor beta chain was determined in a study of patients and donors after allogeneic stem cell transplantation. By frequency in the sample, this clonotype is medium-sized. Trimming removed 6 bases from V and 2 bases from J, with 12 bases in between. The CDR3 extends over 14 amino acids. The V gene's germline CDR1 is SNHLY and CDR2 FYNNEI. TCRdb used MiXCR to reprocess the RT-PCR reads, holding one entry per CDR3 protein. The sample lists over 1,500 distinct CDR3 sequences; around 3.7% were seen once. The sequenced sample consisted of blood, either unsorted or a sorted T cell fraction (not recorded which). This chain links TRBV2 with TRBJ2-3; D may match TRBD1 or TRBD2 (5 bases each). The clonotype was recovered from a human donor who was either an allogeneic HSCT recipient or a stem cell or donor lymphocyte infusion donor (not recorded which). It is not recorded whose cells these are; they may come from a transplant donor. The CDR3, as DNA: TGTGCCAGCAGGAGGGCAGGGTTCACAGATACGCAGTATTTT. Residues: CASRRAGFTDTQYF.